This T cell receptor beta chain was retrieved from a study of shared clonotypes between healthy human individuals. About this clone itself: The target antigen is unknown.

This CDR3 contains 19 residues. Germline CDR1 and CDR2: MGHRA and YSYEKL. The junction had 9 bases not matched to a gene; V was cut back by 2 bases and J by 0 bases. Study results and limitations: The expectation was that sequencing depth would affect clonotype sharing among donors.

Profiled with immunoSEQ multiplex PCR; TCRdb holds only in-frame clones, not every one. The table lists some 1 million clones, under 80% of them singletons. Donors were healthy HIV-negative adults without recent acute infections or vaccinations. The chain is built from TRBV4-1 and TRBJ2-6; 8 positions match TRBD1. The sequenced sample was memory CD4+ T cells sorted from blood. Sample subset: CD45RA-negative fraction. This clonotype was obtained from a man between 18 and 35 years old in good health. CDR3 in amino acids: CASSQQGQGLGSGANVLTF. Written as DNA, the CDR3 is TGCGCCAGCAGCCAACAAGGACAGGGCTTGGGCTCTGGGGCCAACGTCCTGACTTTC.